These 27 T cell receptor beta chains came from one sample sequenced in a study of Tregs in tolerant kidney transplant recipients. This table comes from immunoSEQ multiplex PCR, and its TCRdb copy is limited to in-frame clones, with some not included. The sample includes 120,000 or so clones, 85% to 95% of them seen just once. The sample taken for sequencing was CD4+ T cells from blood. Receptor source: a human donor in good health.

The chain recombines TRBV15 with TRBJ1-1; D is unclear. V was shortened by 1 base and J by 1 base, with 7 bases between the two germline ends. The CDR3 contains 14 residues. In germline, CDR1 is LNHNV, CDR2 YYDKDF (reference sequence). CDR3 DNA sequence: TGTGCCACCAGCAGAGGTACACGGAACACTGAAGCTTTCTTT. Its translation is CATSRGTRNTEAFF.

The chain combines TRBV18 with TRBJ1-6, with a tentative D call TRBD1 (5 bases). The ends were cut back, 6 bases at V and 8 bases at J, with 11 bases in the middle. CDR3 length: 13 residues. The V gene's germline CDR1 is KGHSH and CDR2 LQKENI. The DNA for the CDR3 is TGTGCCAGCTCCCAAGACAGTTATTCACCCCTCCACTTT. Amino acids: CASSQDSYSPLHF. Full variable domain (rest looked up from reference TRBV18 and TRBJ1-6): NAGVMQNPRHLVRRRGQEARLRCSPMKGHSHVYWYRQLPEEGLKFMVYLQKENIIDESGMPKERFSAEFPKEGPSILRIQQVVRGDSAAYFCASSQDSYSPLHFGNGTRLTVT.

This clone was recorded only once. The chain joins TRBV10-2 to TRBJ2-1; tentative D call: TRBD1 (6 bases). The CDR3 contains 14 residues. The germline V gene has CDR1 WSHSY and CDR2 SAAADI. V was cut by 2 bases and J by 12 bases, with 17 bases left in between. CDR3 amino acids: CASSERQQGLGQFF. DNA for the CDR3: TGCGCCAGCAGTGAGAGGCAACAGGGTTTGGGGCAGTTCTTC.

This rearrangement joins TRBV5-4 to TRBJ2-1; 10 bases are shared with TRBD2. J gave up 10 bases and V 1 base, and 5 bases lay outside the gene matches. Germline values: CDR1 SGHNT, CDR2 YYREEE (reference sequence). This CDR3 has 14 residues. CDR3: CASSLTSGIPEQFF. CDR3 nucleotide sequence: TGTGCCAGCAGCTTGACTAGCGGGATACCGGAGCAGTTCTTC.

The chain couples TRBV28 to TRBJ2-7, with 9 bases lining up with TRBD1. J lost 1 base, V lost 3 bases, and 7 bases had no gene match. There are 16 residues in the CDR3. CDR1 MDHEN and CDR2 SYDVKM come from the germline V gene. For the CDR3, the DNA is TGTGCCAGCAGTTTCCCCCCGGACAGGGGATCCTACGAGCAGTACTTC. Translation: CASSFPPDRGSYEQYF. Full variable domain (rest looked up from reference TRBV28 and TRBJ2-7): DVKVTQSSRYLVKRTGEKVFLECVQDMDHENMFWYRQDPGLGLRLIYFSYDVKMKEKGDIPEGYSVSREKKERFSLILESASTNQTSMYLCASSFPPDRGSYEQYFGPGTRLTVT.

This chain connects TRBV4-1 to TRBJ2-7; possibly TRBD1 for D (6 bases). The length of the CDR3 is 18 residues. Germline-derived CDR1 and CDR2 are MGHRA and YSYEKL. V was clipped by 5 bases and J by 0 bases, with 23 bases between them. CDR3 sequence: CASSKPPQGSGSSYEQYF. CDR3 nucleotide sequence: TGCGCCAGCAGCAAACCACCTCAGGGGTCAGGCAGCTCCTACGAGCAGTACTTC.

This sequence joins TRBV10-3 and TRBJ2-3, with 9 bases identical to TRBD2. CDR3 length: 15 residues. CDR1 is ENHRY, CDR2 SYGVKD, per germline. J was trimmed by 2 bases and V by 4 bases; bases with no gene match: 4. For the CDR3, the DNA is TGTGCCATCAGTGTCGCTAGCGGGATCACAGATACGCAGTATTTT. It specifies CAISVASGITDTQYF.

V usage is TRBV10-1 and J usage is TRBJ2-1; 9 nucleotides align to TRBD2. Trimming removed 2 bases from V and 12 bases from J; junction bases left unmatched: 14. CDR3 length: 16 residues. CDR1 and CDR2 from the germline V gene are WNHNN and SYGVQD (reference sequence). The CDR3 loop is CASSEGLAGAGYGQFF. The CDR3, as DNA: TGCGCCAGCAGTGAGGGGTTAGCGGGGGCCGGTTATGGGCAGTTCTTC.

The V call is TRBV5-1, the J call TRBJ2-1; 8 bases fit TRBD2. The length of the CDR3 is 16 residues. V lost 2 bases and J lost 7; bases outside the gene matches: 11. Germline values: CDR1 SGHRS, CDR2 YFSETQ. CDR3 DNA: TGCGCCAGCAGCTTAGGGGGACTAGACGTTTGGAATGAGCAGTTCTTC. Translation: CASSLGGLDVWNEQFF.

The gene calls are TRBV9 and TRBJ2-3, with no clear D. Trimming removed 4 bases from V and 2 bases from J, with 11 bases in between. CDR1 SGDLS and CDR2 YYNGEE come from the germline V gene. The CDR3 is 14 residues long. CDR3 bases: TGTGCCAGCAGCCCCTGGACCTTCACAGATACGCAGTATTTT. Translated: CASSPWTFTDTQYF.

The chain has TRBV5-1 and TRBJ1-1, with D possibly TRBD1 on 5 matching bases. Germline lookup yields CDR1 SGHRS and CDR2 YFSETQ. This CDR3 is built from 16 residues. V was cut by 4 bases and J by 5 bases, with 21 bases left in between. The CDR3 DNA sequence: TGCGCCAGCAGCCCTTTCGACAGCCGCCGAACAACTGAAGCTTTCTTT. This encodes CASSPFDSRRTTEAFF.

The chain is built from TRBV5-4 and TRBJ2-7, with D tentatively TRBD2 (6 bases). Germline values: CDR1 SGHNT, CDR2 YYREEE (reference sequence). V lost 4 bases to trimming and J lost 0 bases, with 14 bases between them. The CDR3 runs to 15 residues. CDR3 residues: CASSRDSRVSYEQYF. The CDR3 DNA reads as TGTGCCAGCAGCCGGGACTCGCGGGTCTCCTACGAGCAGTACTTC.

The chain combines TRBV6-6 with TRBJ2-4; D is uncertain. The germline V gene encodes CDR1 MNHNY and CDR2 SVGAGI (reference sequence). This CDR3 has 15 residues. Trimming left V 6 bases short and J 0 bases short, with 12 bases between. The CDR3 is CASRPGRLAKNIQYF. The CDR3 DNA is TGTGCCAGCAGGCCGGGTAGGCTAGCCAAAAACATTCAGTACTTC.

J is TRBJ2-7 and V is TRBV19; TRBD2 matches 14 bases. The CDR3 has 14 residues. Trimming cost V 6 bases and J 6 bases; bases outside gene matches: 4. Germline V CDR1 and CDR2: LNHDA, SQIVND (reference sequence). The DNA of the CDR3 is TGTGCCAGTAGGGGGACTAGCGGGAGCTCCGAGCAGTACTTC. It codes for CASRGTSGSSEQYF.

In its sample, this clone was seen a few times. The chain combines TRBV6-5 with TRBJ1-2, with a tentative D call TRBD1 (6 bases). The germline CDR1 and CDR2 sequences are MNHEY and SVGAGI. The CDR3 covers 15 residues. Trimming stripped 4 bases from V and 6 bases from J, with 18 bases between. Here the CDR3 reads CASSFGTSYRDGYTF. The CDR3 DNA follows: TGTGCCAGCAGTTTCGGGACATCCTACAGGGATGGCTACACCTTC.

The chain links TRBV7-3 to TRBJ2-5; D possibly corresponds to TRBD2 (5 bases). The CDR3 spans 13 residues. Trimming pared 5 bases from V and 2 bases from J, leaving 9 bases between. Germline values: CDR1 SGHTA, CDR2 FQGTGA. The CDR3 DNA is TGTGCCAGCAGCCTGTCGGGGCAAGAGACCCAGTACTTC. The encoded protein is CASSLSGQETQYF.

The rearrangement joins TRBV13 to TRBJ2-3, with a weak D call TRBD1 (5 bases). The CDR3 sequence is 18 residues long. V was pared by 1 base and J by 1 base, with 18 bases between. CDR1 and CDR2 from the germline V gene are PRHDT and FYEKMQ (reference sequence). For the CDR3, the DNA is TGTGCCAGCAGCTTAGATTATCATAGGGGTGGCCGCACAGATACGCAGTATTTT. Translated: CASSLDYHRGGRTDTQYF. The whole variable domain, filled in from reference TRBV13 and TRBJ2-3, reads AAGVIQSPRHLIKEKRETATLKCYPIPRHDTVYWYQQGPGQDPQFLISFYEKMQSDKGSIPDRFSAQQFSDYHSELNMSSLELGDSALYFCASSLDYHRGGRTDTQYFGPGTRLTVL.

This chain connects TRBV19 to TRBJ1-1; D may be TRBD1 (5 bases). Looked up from germline, CDR1 is LNHDA and CDR2 is SQIVND (reference sequence). This CDR3 has 14 residues. The V end lost 9 bases, the J end lost 0 bases, and 14 bases lay between the germline ends. The CDR3 DNA sequence: TGTGCCAGCAGGGACCGAGACTTGAACACTGAAGCTTTCTTT. Translated, it gives CASRDRDLNTEAFF.

A remark on this clone: This sample also contains other DNA sequences that code for the same CDR3. This sequence joins TRBV6-5 and TRBJ1-3, with D unclear. V was cut by 0 bases and J by 0 bases, with 9 bases left in between. The CDR3 runs to 16 residues. Per germline, CDR1 MNHEY and CDR2 SVGAGI. Here the CDR3 reads CASSYSGSHSGNTIYF. The CDR3 coding sequence is TGTGCCAGCAGTTACTCGGGCTCCCACTCTGGAAACACCATATATTTT.

The chain recombines TRBV5-1 with TRBJ2-3; 9 bases map to TRBD2. J gave up 0 bases and V 5 bases, and 10 bases lay outside the gene matches. The CDR3 runs to 17 residues. Per germline, CDR1 SGHRS and CDR2 YFSETQ. CDR3 in amino acids: CASSPWGSGSSTDTQYF. The CDR3 DNA is TGCGCCAGCAGTCCCTGGGGTAGCGGGAGTAGCACAGATACGCAGTATTTT.

This chain connects TRBV5-1 to TRBJ1-2; 12 bases fit TRBD1. From germline, CDR1 is SGHRS and CDR2 YFSETQ. Trimming cost V 1 base and J 7 bases; bases outside gene matches: 5. This CDR3 region has 15 residues. The CDR3 nucleotides read TGCGCCAGCAGCTTGTCGGGACAGGGGGCGAGTGGCTACACCTTC. Its translation is CASSLSGQGASGYTF.

V gene TRBV2 combines with J gene TRBJ2-3; 9 positions agree with TRBD2. This CDR3 is built from 18 residues. Germline CDR1 and CDR2: SNHLY and FYNNEI. The J segment lost 3 bases and the V segment lost 7 bases, leaving 17 bases of the junction unmatched. The CDR3: CASILMRSGGFRTDTQYF. CDR3 nucleotides: TGTGCCAGCATCCTCATGCGTAGCGGGGGTTTTCGAACAGATACGCAGTATTTT.

V usage is TRBV19 and J usage is TRBJ2-7; a weak D match, TRBD1 (5 bases). V was shortened by 3 bases and J by 2 bases, with 17 bases between the two germline ends. This CDR3 has 16 residues. Per germline, CDR1 LNHDA and CDR2 SQIVND (reference sequence). Here the CDR3 reads CASSIPKGSGAYEQYF. The CDR3 DNA follows: TGTGCCAGTAGTATTCCTAAGGGGTCAGGCGCCTACGAGCAGTACTTC.

This clone was observed once. The V call is TRBV2, the J call TRBJ1-4; no clear D. Germline CDR1 and CDR2: SNHLY and FYNNEI. This CDR3 comprises 13 residues. V was pared by 4 bases and J by 8 bases, with 11 bases between. Here the CDR3 reads CASSGLSREKLFF. DNA for the CDR3: TGTGCCAGCAGTGGTCTCAGCAGGGAAAAACTGTTTTTT.

Only a few counts were recorded for this clone. The chain couples TRBV11-3 to TRBJ1-5, with 11 bases that match TRBD1. Trimming removed 11 bases from V and 1 base from J; junction bases left unmatched: 22. The CDR3 totals 20 residues. Germline V CDR1 and CDR2: SGHNT, YENEEA. The CDR3 sequence is CAGPSWTGGKSALSNQPQHF. CDR3 coding DNA: TGTGCCGGCCCTTCCTGGACAGGGGGCAAGTCGGCGCTAAGCAATCAGCCCCAGCATTTT.

This clone has more than one count but fewer than ten. The V call is TRBV5-1, the J call TRBJ1-6; D is ambiguous. The V gene lost 4 bases and the J gene lost 8 bases, with 13 bases spanning the gap. The CDR3 has 14 amino acids. Germline CDR1 and CDR2: SGHRS and YFSETQ. This CDR3 is CASSPPRQDSPLHF. The CDR3 DNA is TGCGCCAGCAGCCCGCCGAGGCAGGATTCACCCCTCCACTTT.

This clone was recorded once. The V gene is TRBV6-1, the J gene TRBJ1-2; D may be TRBD1 (6 bases). This CDR3 spans 14 amino acids. With 6 bases removed from V and 2 bases from J, the gap between germline ends came to 13 bases. CDR1 MNHNS and CDR2 SASEGT come from the germline V gene. CDR3 amino acids: CASRTPQGNYGYTF. Written as DNA, the CDR3 is TGTGCCAGCAGGACCCCACAGGGAAACTATGGCTACACCTTC.